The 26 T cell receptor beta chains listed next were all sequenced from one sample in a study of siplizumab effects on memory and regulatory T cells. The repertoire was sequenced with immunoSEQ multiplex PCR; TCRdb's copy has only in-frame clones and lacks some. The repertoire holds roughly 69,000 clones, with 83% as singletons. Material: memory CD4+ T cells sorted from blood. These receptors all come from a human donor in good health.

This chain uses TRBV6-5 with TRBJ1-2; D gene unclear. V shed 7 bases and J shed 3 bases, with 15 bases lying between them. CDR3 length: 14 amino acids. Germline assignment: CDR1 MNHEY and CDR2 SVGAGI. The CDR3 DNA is TGTGCCAGCACCTCCCGGGCAGGAGACTATGGCTACACCTTC. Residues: CASTSRAGDYGYTF.

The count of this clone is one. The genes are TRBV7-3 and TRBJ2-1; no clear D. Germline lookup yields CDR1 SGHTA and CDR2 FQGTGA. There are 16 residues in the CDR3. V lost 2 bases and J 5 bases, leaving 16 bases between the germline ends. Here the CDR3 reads CASSLVGPSQNNEQFF. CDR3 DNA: TGTGCCAGCAGCTTAGTAGGACCATCACAGAACAATGAGCAGTTCTTC.

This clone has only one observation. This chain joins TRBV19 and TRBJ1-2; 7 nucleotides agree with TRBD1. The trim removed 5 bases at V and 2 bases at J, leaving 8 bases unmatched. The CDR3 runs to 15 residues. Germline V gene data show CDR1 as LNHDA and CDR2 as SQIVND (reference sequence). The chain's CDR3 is CASSERQGMNYGYTF. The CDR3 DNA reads TGTGCCAGTAGTGAGAGACAGGGTATGAACTATGGCTACACCTTC.

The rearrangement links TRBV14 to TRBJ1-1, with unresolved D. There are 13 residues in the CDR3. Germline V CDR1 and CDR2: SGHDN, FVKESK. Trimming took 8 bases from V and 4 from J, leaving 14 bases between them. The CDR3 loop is CASPKTRATEAFF. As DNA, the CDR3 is TGTGCCAGCCCTAAAACCCGGGCCACTGAAGCTTTCTTT.

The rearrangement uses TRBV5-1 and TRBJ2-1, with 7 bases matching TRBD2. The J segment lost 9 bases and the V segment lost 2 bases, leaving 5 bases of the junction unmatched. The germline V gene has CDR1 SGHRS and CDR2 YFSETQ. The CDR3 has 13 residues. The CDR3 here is CASSFLGGSEQFF. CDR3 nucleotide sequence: TGCGCCAGCAGCTTCTTGGGCGGGAGTGAGCAGTTCTTC.

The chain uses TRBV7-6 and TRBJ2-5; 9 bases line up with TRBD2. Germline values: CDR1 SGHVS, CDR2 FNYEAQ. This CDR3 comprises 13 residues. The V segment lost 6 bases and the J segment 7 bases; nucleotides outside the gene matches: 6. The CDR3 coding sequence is TGTGCCAGCAGTAAAGCGGGAGGTGGGACCCAGTACTTC. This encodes CASSKAGGGTQYF.

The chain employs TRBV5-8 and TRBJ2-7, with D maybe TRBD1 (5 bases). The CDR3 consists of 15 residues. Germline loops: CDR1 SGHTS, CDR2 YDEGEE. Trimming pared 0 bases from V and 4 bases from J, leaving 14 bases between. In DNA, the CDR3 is TGTGCCAGCAGCTTGGAAAGGGGCACACTTTACGAGCAGTACTTC. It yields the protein CASSLERGTLYEQYF.

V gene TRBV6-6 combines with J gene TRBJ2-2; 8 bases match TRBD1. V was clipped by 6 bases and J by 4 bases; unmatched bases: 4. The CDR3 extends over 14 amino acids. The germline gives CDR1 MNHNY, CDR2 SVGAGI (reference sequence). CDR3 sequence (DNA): TGTGCCAGCAGGTTGACAGGGGTCACCGGGGAGCTGTTTTTT. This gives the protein CASRLTGVTGELFF.

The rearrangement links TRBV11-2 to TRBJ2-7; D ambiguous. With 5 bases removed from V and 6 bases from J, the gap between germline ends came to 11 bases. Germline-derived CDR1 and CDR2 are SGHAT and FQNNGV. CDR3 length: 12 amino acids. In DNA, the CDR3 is TGTGCCAGCAGCCAAGTTGGCCTCGAGCAGTACTTC. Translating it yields CASSQVGLEQYF.

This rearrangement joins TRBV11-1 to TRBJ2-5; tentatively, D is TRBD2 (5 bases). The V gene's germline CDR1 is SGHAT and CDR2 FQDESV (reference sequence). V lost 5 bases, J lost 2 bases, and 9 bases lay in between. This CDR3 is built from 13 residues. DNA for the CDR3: TGTGCCAGCAGCCCGGGGTTACAAGAGACCCAGTACTTC. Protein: CASSPGLQETQYF.

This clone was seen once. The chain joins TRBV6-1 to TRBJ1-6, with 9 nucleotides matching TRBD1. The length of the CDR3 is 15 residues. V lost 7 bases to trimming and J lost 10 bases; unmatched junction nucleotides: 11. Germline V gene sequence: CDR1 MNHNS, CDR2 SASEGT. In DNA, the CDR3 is TGTGCCAGCACCAACAACCGGGACAGGGACTCACCCCTCCACTTT. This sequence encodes CASTNNRDRDSPLHF.

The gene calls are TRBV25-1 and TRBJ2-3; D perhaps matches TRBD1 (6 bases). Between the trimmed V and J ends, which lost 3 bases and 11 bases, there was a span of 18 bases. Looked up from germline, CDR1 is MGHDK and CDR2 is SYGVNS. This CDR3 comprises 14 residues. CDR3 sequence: CASSDPIQGHMQYF. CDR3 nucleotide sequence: TGTGCCAGCAGTGACCCCATCCAGGGACATATGCAGTATTTT.

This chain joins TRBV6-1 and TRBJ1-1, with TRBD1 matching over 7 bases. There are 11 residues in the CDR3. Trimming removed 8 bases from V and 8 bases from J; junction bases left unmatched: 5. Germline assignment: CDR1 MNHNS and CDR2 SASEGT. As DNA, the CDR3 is TGTGCCAGCCGACAGGGCGCGGAAGCTTTCTTT. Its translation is CASRQGAEAFF.

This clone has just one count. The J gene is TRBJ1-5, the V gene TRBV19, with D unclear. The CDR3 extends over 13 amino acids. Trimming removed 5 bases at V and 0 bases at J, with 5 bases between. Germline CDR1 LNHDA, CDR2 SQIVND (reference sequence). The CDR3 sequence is CASSWFSNQPQHF. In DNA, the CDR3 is TGTGCCAGTAGTTGGTTTAGCAATCAGCCCCAGCATTTT.

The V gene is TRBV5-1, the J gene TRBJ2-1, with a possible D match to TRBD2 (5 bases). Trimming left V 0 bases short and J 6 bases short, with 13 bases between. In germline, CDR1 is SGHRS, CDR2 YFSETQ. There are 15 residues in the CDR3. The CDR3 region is CASSLDPTRANEQFF. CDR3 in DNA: TGCGCCAGCAGCTTGGATCCCACGAGGGCCAATGAGCAGTTCTTC.

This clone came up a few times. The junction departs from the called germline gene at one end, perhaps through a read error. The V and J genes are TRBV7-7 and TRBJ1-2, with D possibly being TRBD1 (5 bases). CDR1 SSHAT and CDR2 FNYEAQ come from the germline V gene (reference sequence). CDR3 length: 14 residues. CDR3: CASSPMGANYGYTF. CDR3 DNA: TGTGCTAGCAGCCCGATGGGGGCTAACTATGGCTACACCTTC.

The CDR3 region is CASSSGGPSSRLHF. The CDR3, as DNA: TGTGCCAGCAGCTCGGGGGGGCCTTCTTCGAGGCTCCACTTT. The chain combines TRBV9 with TRBJ1-6; weak D call: TRBD1 (6 bases). Trimming shortened V by 4 bases and J by 16 bases, and 21 bases separated the two germline ends. Germline-derived CDR1 and CDR2 are SGDLS and YYNGEE. The length of the CDR3 is 14 residues.

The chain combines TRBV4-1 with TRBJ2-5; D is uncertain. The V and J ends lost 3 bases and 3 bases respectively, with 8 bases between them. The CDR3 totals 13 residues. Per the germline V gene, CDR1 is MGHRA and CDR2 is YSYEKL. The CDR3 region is CASSQQEKETQYF. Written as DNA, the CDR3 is TGCGCCAGCAGCCAGCAGGAAAAAGAGACCCAGTACTTC.

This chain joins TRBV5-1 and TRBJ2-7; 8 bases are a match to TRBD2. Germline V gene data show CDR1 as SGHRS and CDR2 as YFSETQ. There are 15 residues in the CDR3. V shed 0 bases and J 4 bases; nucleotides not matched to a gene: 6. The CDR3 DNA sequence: TGCGCCAGCAGCTTGGAGGCTAGCGGGTCTTACGAGCAGTACTTC. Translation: CASSLEASGSYEQYF.

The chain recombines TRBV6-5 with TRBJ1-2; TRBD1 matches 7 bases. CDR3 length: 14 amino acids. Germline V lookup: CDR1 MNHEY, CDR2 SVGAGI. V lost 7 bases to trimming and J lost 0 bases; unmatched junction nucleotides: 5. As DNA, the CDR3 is TGTGCCAGCAAGGGGACAGTTACTAACTATGGCTACACCTTC. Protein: CASKGTVTNYGYTF.

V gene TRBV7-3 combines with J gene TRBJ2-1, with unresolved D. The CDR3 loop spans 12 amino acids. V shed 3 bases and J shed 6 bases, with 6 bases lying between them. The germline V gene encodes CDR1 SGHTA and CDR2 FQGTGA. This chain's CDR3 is CASSLSINEQFF. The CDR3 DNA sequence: TGTGCCAGCAGCTTGTCGATCAATGAGCAGTTCTTC. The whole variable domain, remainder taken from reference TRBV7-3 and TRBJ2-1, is GAGVSQTPSNKVTEKGKYVELRCDPISGHTALYWYRQSLGQGPEFLIYFQGTGAADDSGLPNDRFFAVRPEGSVSTLKIQRTERGDSAVYLCASSLSINEQFFGPGTRLTVL.

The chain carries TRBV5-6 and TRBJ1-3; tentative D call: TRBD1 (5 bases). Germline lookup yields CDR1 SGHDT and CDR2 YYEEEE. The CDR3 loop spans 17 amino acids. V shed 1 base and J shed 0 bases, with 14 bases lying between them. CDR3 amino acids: CASSLTEDTRSGNTIYF. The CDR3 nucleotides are TGTGCCAGCAGCTTGACGGAGGACACCCGCTCTGGAAACACCATATATTTT.

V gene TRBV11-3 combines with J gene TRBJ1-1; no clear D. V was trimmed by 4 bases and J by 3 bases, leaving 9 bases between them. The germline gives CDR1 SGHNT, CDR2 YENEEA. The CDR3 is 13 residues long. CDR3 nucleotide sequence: TGTGCCAGCAGCTCTCTGGCGGACACTGAAGCTTTCTTT. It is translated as CASSSLADTEAFF.

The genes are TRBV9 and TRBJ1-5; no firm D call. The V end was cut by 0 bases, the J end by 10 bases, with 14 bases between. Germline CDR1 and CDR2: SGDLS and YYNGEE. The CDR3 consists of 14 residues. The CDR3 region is CASSVGGTLHPQHF. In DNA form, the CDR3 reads TGTGCCAGCAGCGTAGGAGGTACCCTACACCCCCAGCATTTT.

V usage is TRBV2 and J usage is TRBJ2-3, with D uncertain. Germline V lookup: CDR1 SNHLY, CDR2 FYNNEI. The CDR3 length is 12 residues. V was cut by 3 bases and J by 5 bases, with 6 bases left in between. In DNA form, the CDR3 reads TGTGCCAGCAGTGAGGGGAAAGATACGCAGTATTTT. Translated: CASSEGKDTQYF.

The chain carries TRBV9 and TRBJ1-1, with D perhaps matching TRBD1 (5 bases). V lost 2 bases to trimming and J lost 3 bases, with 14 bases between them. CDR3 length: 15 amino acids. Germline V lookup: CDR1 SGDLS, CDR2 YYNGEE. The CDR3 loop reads CASSVRGVGDTEAFF. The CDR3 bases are TGTGCCAGCAGCGTCCGGGGCGTAGGGGACACTGAAGCTTTCTTT.